The 29 T cell receptor beta chains given below trace back to one sample, sequenced in a study of blood T cell repertoires in COVID-19 (dated by TCRdb to 2019 to 2021). The method behind the library was the immunoSEQ multiplex PCR assay. Imported from immuneACCESS, the table was reduced by TCRdb to in-frame sequences with V and J called. These copies leave out some clones; in studies compared against another copy, an unresolved V gene accounts for under half, and the cause of the remainder is not known. Counted in this sample were a few hundred thousand clones; around 87% of them appeared once. Jointly, the top ten make up 7.8% of the sample. The sample was peripheral blood. These TCRs come from a woman aged 45-60 years who had recovered from COVID-19.

The chain has TRBV10-3 and TRBJ2-1, with unresolved D. Trimming pared 3 bases from V and 6 bases from J, leaving 9 bases between. CDR1 and CDR2 from the germline V gene are ENHRY and SYGVKD. The CDR3 covers 13 residues. The CDR3 DNA is TGTGCCATCAGTGATGGAGCCCGCAATGAGCAGTTCTTC. This gives the protein CAISDGARNEQFF.

This chain links TRBV6-5 with TRBJ1-6; no clear D gene. The CDR3 extends over 11 amino acids. Germline V gives CDR1 MNHEY, CDR2 SVGAGI. Between the trimmed V and J ends, which lost 11 bases and 7 bases, there was a span of 9 bases. The DNA of the CDR3 is TGTGCCGCTACTACGAATTCACCCCTCCACTTT. It encodes CAATTNSPLHF.

J is TRBJ1-4 and V is TRBV2; D perhaps matches TRBD1 (6 bases). The V gene's germline CDR1 is SNHLY and CDR2 FYNNEI. V shed 6 bases and J shed 8 bases, with 10 bases lying between them. This CDR3 has 12 amino acids. In DNA form, the CDR3 reads TGTGCCAGCAGACAGGGTGGCGAAAAACTGTTTTTT. Translated, it gives CASRQGGEKLFF.

This clone turned up a few times. The V gene is TRBV12-5, the J gene TRBJ1-5; D call uncertain. The V and J ends lost 2 bases and 3 bases respectively, with 8 bases between them. CDR3 length: 14 residues. The V gene's germline CDR1 is LGHNT and CDR2 FRNRAP. The CDR3 sequence: CASGLWYFNQPQHF. The CDR3 DNA is TGTGCTAGTGGTTTGTGGTACTTCAATCAGCCCCAGCATTTT.

The chain employs TRBV20-1 and TRBJ1-6; 7 bases align to TRBD1. Germline CDR1 DFQATT, CDR2 SNEGSKA (reference sequence). The CDR3 is 14 residues long. J gave up 8 bases and V 3 bases, and 7 bases lay outside the gene matches. CDR3 bases: TGCAGTGCTAGTGAAGGGGGCTTTCATTCACCCCTCCACTTT. Protein product: CSASEGGFHSPLHF.

The chain employs TRBV5-1 and TRBJ2-1, with D tentatively TRBD1 (5 bases). Trimming took 1 base from V and 4 from J, leaving 6 bases between them. Germline CDR1 reads SGHRS; CDR2 reads YFSETQ. The CDR3 is 13 residues long. The CDR3 nucleotides are TGCGCCAGCAGCTTGACAGGATACAATGAGCAGTTCTTC. It yields the protein CASSLTGYNEQFF.

About this clone: A much larger clone lies a single base off, so this may be a read error. V and J are TRBV9 and TRBJ2-3; perhaps TRBD2 as D (5 bases). In germline, CDR1 is SGDLS, CDR2 YYNGEE. V lost 3 bases and J lost 0, with 5 bases in between. The CDR3 contains 13 residues. CDR3 in amino acids: CASSGESTDTQYF. CDR3 DNA sequence: TGTGCCAGCAGCGGGGAGAGCACAGATACGCAGTATTTT.

V is TRBV9 and J is TRBJ2-7; maybe TRBD2 (7 bases). This CDR3 contains 14 residues. CDR1 and CDR2 (germline): SGDLS, YYNGEE. V lost 2 bases to trimming and J lost 2 bases, with 11 bases between them. Written as DNA, the CDR3 is TGTGCCAGCAGCGTGGCCGGGGGGCCCTACGAGCAGTACTTC. Its translation: CASSVAGGPYEQYF.

The chain links TRBV11-1 to TRBJ1-2; TRBD1 is a possible D gene (5 bases). Trimming stripped 3 bases from V and 4 bases from J, with 15 bases between. Germline loops: CDR1 SGHAT, CDR2 FQDESV (reference sequence). The CDR3 has 15 amino acids. The CDR3 is CASSLVSEGRYGYTF. CDR3 nucleotides: TGTGCCAGCAGCTTGGTCTCGGAGGGACGCTATGGCTACACCTTC.

The chain has TRBV19 and TRBJ1-5; TRBD1 might be the D (6 bases). CDR1 is LNHDA, CDR2 SQIVND, per germline (reference sequence). CDR3 length: 14 amino acids. Deletions cut 8 bases from V and 8 bases from J, with 19 bases between. The CDR3, as DNA: TGTGCCAGTCGGGAGGGGGGGCCGGGGGAGCCCCAGCATTTT. Residues: CASREGGPGEPQHF.

The V gene is TRBV28, the J gene TRBJ2-7, with D tentatively TRBD2 (5 bases). The germline V gene encodes CDR1 MDHEN and CDR2 SYDVKM. Trimming removed 6 bases at V and 3 bases at J, with 9 bases between. The CDR3 spans 12 residues. This chain's CDR3 is CASRSGDYEQYF. The CDR3 DNA reads as TGTGCCAGCAGGTCCGGGGACTACGAGCAGTACTTC. The variable domain in full, with the rest retrieved from reference TRBV28 and TRBJ2-7, is DVKVTQSSRYLVKRTGEKVFLECVQDMDHENMFWYRQDPGLGLRLIYFSYDVKMKEKGDIPEGYSVSREKKERFSLILESASTNQTSMYLCASRSGDYEQYFGPGTRLTVT.

The chain combines TRBV24-1 with TRBJ2-1, with TRBD1 matching over 10 bases. Germline values: CDR1 KGHDR, CDR2 SFDVKD. V was clipped by 4 bases and J by 9 bases; unmatched bases: 8. The CDR3 loop spans 15 amino acids. CDR3 sequence (DNA): TGTGCCACCAGTGACCGGGACAGGGGATATCGTGAGCAGTTCTTC. This translates into CATSDRDRGYREQFF.

This chain connects TRBV11-2 to TRBJ2-6, with a weak D call TRBD2 (5 bases). V dropped 5 bases and J dropped 0 bases, with 17 bases sitting between them. From germline, CDR1 is SGHAT and CDR2 FQNNGV. The CDR3 covers 18 residues. The CDR3 is CASSPSDFPFSGANVLTF. CDR3 nucleotides: TGTGCCAGCAGCCCATCGGACTTTCCGTTCTCTGGGGCCAACGTCCTGACTTTC. The full variable domain, with the rest looked up from reference TRBV11-2 and TRBJ2-6, is EAGVAQSPRYKIIEKRQSVAFWCNPISGHATLYWYQQILGQGPKLLIQFQNNGVVDDSQLPKDRFSAERLKGVDSTLKIQPAKLEDSAVYLCASSPSDFPFSGANVLTFGAGSRLTVL.

About this clone: One end of the junction does not line up with germline, which may come from a read error. V and J are TRBV10-3 and TRBJ1-2; the D is unclear. The CDR3 covers 16 residues. Germline V gene data show CDR1 as ENHRY and CDR2 as SYGVKD. Here the CDR3 DNA reads TGTGCCATCACTGAGGGCCTGGGGAGCAGTAACTATGGCTACACCTTC. Translating gives CAITEGLGSSNYGYTF.

This rearrangement joins TRBV9 to TRBJ2-4; TRBD2 aligns across 10 bases. The germline V gene has CDR1 SGDLS and CDR2 YYNGEE. Trimming cost V 9 bases and J 1 base; bases outside gene matches: 7. This CDR3 region has 15 residues. The CDR3 reads CATRQGLAAKNIQYF. The CDR3 DNA follows: TGTGCCACCCGCCAGGGACTAGCGGCCAAAAACATTCAGTACTTC.

The chain recombines TRBV28 with TRBJ2-5, with 10 bases aligning to TRBD2. V shed 4 bases and J 9 bases; nucleotides not matched to a gene: 8. Germline values: CDR1 MDHEN, CDR2 SYDVKM. The CDR3 is 14 amino acids. DNA for the CDR3: TGTGCCAGCAGTTCCCTAGCGGGGGCGCCTTCCCAGTACTTC. Translation gives CASSSLAGAPSQYF. Together with reference TRBV28 and TRBJ2-5, the CDR3 gives the full variable domain: DVKVTQSSRYLVKRTGEKVFLECVQDMDHENMFWYRQDPGLGLRLIYFSYDVKMKEKGDIPEGYSVSREKKERFSLILESASTNQTSMYLCASSSLAGAPSQYFGPGTRLLVL.

The DNA of the CDR3 is TGCAGCGTAATAGCGGGAGGCGGCCGTAACGAGCAGTACTTC. Its translation is CSVIAGGGRNEQYF. This chain connects TRBV29-1 to TRBJ2-7; TRBD2 aligns across 10 bases. V dropped 6 bases and J dropped 5; count of bases not matched to a gene: 10. Germline V gene sequence: CDR1 SQVTM, CDR2 ANQGSEA. The CDR3 covers 14 residues.

The genes are TRBV28 and TRBJ2-1; TRBD2 matches 7 bases. The germline V gene encodes CDR1 MDHEN and CDR2 SYDVKM. There are 15 residues in the CDR3. With V trimmed by 7 bases and J by 7 bases, 13 bases remained unmatched. In nucleotides, the CDR3 is TGTGCCAGCACCTTTCGCCGGGGGGACGGGAATGAGCAGTTCTTC. Its protein product is CASTFRRGDGNEQFF.

This chain joins TRBV6-5 and TRBJ2-7; possible D gene TRBD2, 5 bases. Trimming removed 10 bases from V and 7 bases from J, with 17 bases in between. The CDR3 is 12 amino acids. Germline V lookup: CDR1 MNHEY, CDR2 SVGAGI. The CDR3 sequence is CATGLSYGEQYF. The DNA of the CDR3 is TGTGCCACAGGACTGTCGTATGGAGAGCAGTACTTC.

The chain links TRBV1 to TRBJ1-2; the D call TRBD1 from the table was never checked on the DNA. TRBV1 is termed a pseudogene. The CDR3 sequence is 15 residues long. CDR3: CTGKLTGGPCYGYTF. For the CDR3, the DNA is TGCACCGGTAAGCTTACAGGGGGTCCCTGCTATGGCTACACCTTC.

V gene TRBV5-4 combines with J gene TRBJ2-5, with 8 bases aligning to TRBD2. V gave up 0 bases and J gave up 1 base; unmatched junction bases: 8. The V gene's germline CDR1 is SGHNT and CDR2 YYREEE (reference sequence). The CDR3 loop spans 17 amino acids. The DNA for the CDR3 is TGTGCCAGCAGCTTGGTAGGGCGGGGGGAAGGCCAAGAGACCCAGTACTTC. Translating gives CASSLVGRGEGQETQYF.

The chain has TRBV19 and TRBJ1-1; 11 positions agree with TRBD1. The CDR3 spans 13 residues. CDR1 and CDR2 from the germline V gene are LNHDA and SQIVND (reference sequence). Trimming cost V 1 base and J 11 bases; bases outside gene matches: 3. The CDR3 is CASSIVGQGAAFF. CDR3 nucleotides: TGTGCCAGTAGTATAGTCGGACAGGGGGCCGCTTTCTTT.

The J gene is TRBJ2-5, the V gene TRBV4-1, with D possibly TRBD2 on 7 matching bases. Germline CDR1 MGHRA, CDR2 YSYEKL. The V end lost 8 bases, the J end lost 5 bases, and 18 bases lay between the germline ends. CDR3 length: 14 amino acids. The CDR3 sequence is CASGPGGVGETQYF. CDR3 nucleotides: TGCGCCAGCGGCCCGGGGGGCGTAGGGGAGACCCAGTACTTC.

The rearrangement joins TRBV24-1 to TRBJ2-6, with D possibly TRBD2 on 5 matching bases. Trimming took 3 bases from V and 0 from J, leaving 14 bases between them. In germline, CDR1 is KGHDR, CDR2 SFDVKD. This CDR3 comprises 18 residues. The CDR3 coding sequence is TGTGCCACCAGTGATCGGGTAGGTGGGAGCTCTGGGGCCAACGTCCTGACTTTC. Translation gives CATSDRVGGSSGANVLTF.

This clone was detected once. The V gene is TRBV7-9, the J gene TRBJ1-1, with TRBD1 as a possible D gene (5 bases). This CDR3 has 13 amino acids. Germline assignment: CDR1 SEHNR and CDR2 FQNEAQ (reference sequence). Trimming removed 2 bases from V and 6 bases from J, with 10 bases in between. Here the CDR3 DNA reads TGTGCCAGCAGCTTATTATCGGGGGCTGAAGCTTTCTTT. This gives the protein CASSLLSGAEAFF.

J is TRBJ1-3 and V is TRBV6-1; possible D gene TRBD1, 6 bases. Germline CDR1 is MNHNS and CDR2 is SASEGT. CDR3 length equals 17 residues. Trimming shortened V by 4 bases and J by 0 bases, and 16 bases separated the two germline ends. CDR3 loop: CASSVRDNHFSGNTIYF. Here the CDR3 DNA reads TGTGCCAGCAGTGTACGGGACAATCATTTCTCTGGAAACACCATATATTTT.

V gene TRBV20-1 combines with J gene TRBJ1-6, with 7 bases aligning to TRBD1. With V trimmed by 6 bases and J by 6 bases, 8 bases remained unmatched. Per germline, CDR1 DFQATT and CDR2 SNEGSKA (reference sequence). The CDR3 runs to 14 residues. CDR3 nucleotides: TGCAGTGCCAGTACGGGACAGCTTAATTCACCCCTCCACTTT. Translated: CSASTGQLNSPLHF.

This chain connects TRBV9 to TRBJ1-6; TRBD1 matches at 7 bases. Trimming at V came to 0 bases and at J to 5 bases, leaving 2 bases not matched to a gene. Germline values: CDR1 SGDLS, CDR2 YYNGEE. The CDR3 loop spans 15 amino acids. CDR3 in amino acids: CASSVDQGDNSPLHF. In DNA form, the CDR3 reads TGTGCCAGCAGCGTAGATCAGGGGGATAATTCACCCCTCCACTTT.

This sequence joins TRBV4-1 and TRBJ2-7; TRBD1 agrees at 8 bases. Germline V gives CDR1 MGHRA, CDR2 YSYEKL. CDR3 length equals 16 residues. With 2 bases clipped from V and 2 bases from J, the junction kept 8 bases outside the gene matches. The CDR3, as DNA: TGCGCCAGCAGCCAACTCGGACAGGGAAAAGCCTACGAGCAGTACTTC. It translates to CASSQLGQGKAYEQYF.